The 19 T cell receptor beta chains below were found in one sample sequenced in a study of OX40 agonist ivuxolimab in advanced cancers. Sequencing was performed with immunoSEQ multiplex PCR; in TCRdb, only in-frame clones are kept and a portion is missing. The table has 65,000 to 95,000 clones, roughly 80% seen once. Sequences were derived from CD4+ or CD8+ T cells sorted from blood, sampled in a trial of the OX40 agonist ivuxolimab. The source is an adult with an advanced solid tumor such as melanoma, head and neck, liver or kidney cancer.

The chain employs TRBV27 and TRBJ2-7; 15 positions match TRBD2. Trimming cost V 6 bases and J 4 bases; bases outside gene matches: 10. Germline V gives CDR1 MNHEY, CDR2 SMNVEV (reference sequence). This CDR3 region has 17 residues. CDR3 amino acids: CASRGGTSGRTIYEQYF. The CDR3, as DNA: TGTGCCAGCAGGGGGGGGACTAGCGGGAGGACCATTTACGAGCAGTACTTC.

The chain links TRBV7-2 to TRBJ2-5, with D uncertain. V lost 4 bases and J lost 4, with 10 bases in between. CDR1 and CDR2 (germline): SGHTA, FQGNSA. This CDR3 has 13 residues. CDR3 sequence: CASSSQRGETQYF. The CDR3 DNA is TGTGCCAGCAGCTCCCAAAGAGGAGAGACCCAGTACTTC.

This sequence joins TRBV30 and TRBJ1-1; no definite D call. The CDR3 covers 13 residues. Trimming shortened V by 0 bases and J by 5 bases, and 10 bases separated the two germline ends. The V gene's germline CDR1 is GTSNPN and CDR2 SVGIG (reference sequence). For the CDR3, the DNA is TGTGCCTGGAGTGTACACCCGGGAACTGAAGCTTTCTTT. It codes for CAWSVHPGTEAFF. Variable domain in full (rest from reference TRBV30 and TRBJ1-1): SQTIHQWPATLVQPVGSPLSLECTVEGTSNPNLYWYRQAAGRGLQLLFYSVGIGQISSEVPQNLSASRPQDRQFILSSKKLLLSDSGFYLCAWSVHPGTEAFFGQGTRLTVV.

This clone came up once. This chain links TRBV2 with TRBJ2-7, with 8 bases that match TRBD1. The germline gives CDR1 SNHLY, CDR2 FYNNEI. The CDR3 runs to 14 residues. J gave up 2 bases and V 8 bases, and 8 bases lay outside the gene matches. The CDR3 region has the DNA TGTGCCAGCGTTAGACAGGGGTCGGCCTACGAGCAGTACTTC. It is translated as CASVRQGSAYEQYF.

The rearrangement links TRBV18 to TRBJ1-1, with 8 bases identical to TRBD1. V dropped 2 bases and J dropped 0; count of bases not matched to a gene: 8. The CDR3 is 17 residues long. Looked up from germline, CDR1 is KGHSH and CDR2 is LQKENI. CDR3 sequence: CASSPVQWGQVNTEAFF. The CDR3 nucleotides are TGTGCCAGCTCACCAGTTCAGTGGGGACAGGTGAACACTGAAGCTTTCTTT. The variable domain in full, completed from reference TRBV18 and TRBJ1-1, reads NAGVMQNPRHLVRRRGQEARLRCSPMKGHSHVYWYRQLPEEGLKFMVYLQKENIIDESGMPKERFSAEFPKEGPSILRIQQVVRGDSAAYFCASSPVQWGQVNTEAFFGQGTRLTVV.

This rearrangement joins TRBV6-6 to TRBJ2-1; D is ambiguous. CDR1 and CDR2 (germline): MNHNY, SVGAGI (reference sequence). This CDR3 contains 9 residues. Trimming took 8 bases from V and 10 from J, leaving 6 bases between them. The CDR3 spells CASGREQFF. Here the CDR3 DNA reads TGTGCCAGCGGCAGGGAGCAGTTCTTC.

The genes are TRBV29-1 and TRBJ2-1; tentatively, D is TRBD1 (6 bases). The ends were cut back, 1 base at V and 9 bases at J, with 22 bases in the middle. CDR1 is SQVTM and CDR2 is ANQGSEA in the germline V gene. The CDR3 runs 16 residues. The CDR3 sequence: CSVEVGQGPLGSEQFF. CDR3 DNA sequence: TGCAGCGTTGAAGTGGGTCAGGGGCCCCTGGGGAGTGAGCAGTTCTTC.

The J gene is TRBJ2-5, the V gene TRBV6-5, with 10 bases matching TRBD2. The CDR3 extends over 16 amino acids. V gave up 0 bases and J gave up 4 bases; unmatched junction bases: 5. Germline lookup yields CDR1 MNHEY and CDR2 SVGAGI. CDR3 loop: CASSYSSGRARETQYF. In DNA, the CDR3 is TGTGCCAGCAGTTACTCGAGCGGGAGGGCCCGAGAGACCCAGTACTTC.

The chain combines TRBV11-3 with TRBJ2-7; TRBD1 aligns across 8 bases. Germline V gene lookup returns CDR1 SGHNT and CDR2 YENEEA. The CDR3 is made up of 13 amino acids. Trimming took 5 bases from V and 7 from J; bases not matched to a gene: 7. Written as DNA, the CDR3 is TGTGCCAGCAGCCCAGGGGGCGGCGGGGAGCAGTACTTC. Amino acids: CASSPGGGGEQYF.

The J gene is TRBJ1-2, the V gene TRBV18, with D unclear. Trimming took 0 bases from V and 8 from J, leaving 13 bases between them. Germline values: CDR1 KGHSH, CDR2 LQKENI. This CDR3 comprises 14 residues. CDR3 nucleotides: TGTGCCAGCTCACCACCGGCGCGACGGGAGGGCTACACCTTC. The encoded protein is CASSPPARREGYTF.

CDR3: CAWSGAPGAFF. In nucleotides, the CDR3 is TGTGCCTGGAGTGGGGCCCCAGGGGCTTTCTTT. V gene TRBV30 combines with J gene TRBJ1-1, with D possibly matching TRBD1 (5 bases). CDR1 GTSNPN and CDR2 SVGIG come from the germline V gene (reference sequence). V was shortened by 1 base and J by 11 bases, with 11 bases between the two germline ends. This CDR3 has 11 residues.

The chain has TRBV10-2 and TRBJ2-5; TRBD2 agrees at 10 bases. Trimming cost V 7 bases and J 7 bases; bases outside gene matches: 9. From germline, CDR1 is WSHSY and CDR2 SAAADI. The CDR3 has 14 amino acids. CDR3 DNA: TGCGCCAGCACCCCGGGACTAGCGAAAGGGACCCAGTACTTC. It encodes CASTPGLAKGTQYF.

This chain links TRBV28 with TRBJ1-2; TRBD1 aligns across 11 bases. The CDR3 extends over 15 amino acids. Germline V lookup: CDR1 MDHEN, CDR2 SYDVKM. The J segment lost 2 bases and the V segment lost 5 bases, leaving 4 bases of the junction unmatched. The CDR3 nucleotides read TGTGCCAGCAGTCCTGGGGACAGGGGGAACTATGGCTACACCTTC. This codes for CASSPGDRGNYGYTF.

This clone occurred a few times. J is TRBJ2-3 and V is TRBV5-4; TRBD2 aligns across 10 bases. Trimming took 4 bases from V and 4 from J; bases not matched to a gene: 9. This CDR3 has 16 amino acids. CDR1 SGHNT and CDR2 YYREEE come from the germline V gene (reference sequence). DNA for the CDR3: TGTGCCAGCAGCCTAAGAGCGGGAGGGCCCTCAGATACGCAGTATTTT. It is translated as CASSLRAGGPSDTQYF.

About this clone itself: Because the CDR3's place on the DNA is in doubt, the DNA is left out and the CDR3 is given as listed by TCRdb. This CDR3 reads CASSLLFGPGTTEAFF. V usage is TRBV28 and J usage is TRBJ1-1. Both ends counted, the CDR3 spans 16 residues. Germline V gene sequence: CDR1 MDHEN, CDR2 SYDVKM.

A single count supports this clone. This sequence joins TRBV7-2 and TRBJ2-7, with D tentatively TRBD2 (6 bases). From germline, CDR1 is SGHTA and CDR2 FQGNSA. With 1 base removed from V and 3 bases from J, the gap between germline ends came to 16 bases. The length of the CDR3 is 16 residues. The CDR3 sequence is CASSLGGGIPVYEQYF. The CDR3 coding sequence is TGTGCCAGCAGCTTAGGGGGCGGGATTCCCGTCTACGAGCAGTACTTC.

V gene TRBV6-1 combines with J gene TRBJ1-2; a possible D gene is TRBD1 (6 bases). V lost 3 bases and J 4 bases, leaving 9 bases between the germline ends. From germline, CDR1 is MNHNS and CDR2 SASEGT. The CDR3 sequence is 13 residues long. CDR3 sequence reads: CASSDRGPYGYTF. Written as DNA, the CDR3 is TGTGCCAGCAGTGATCGGGGGCCCTATGGCTACACCTTC.

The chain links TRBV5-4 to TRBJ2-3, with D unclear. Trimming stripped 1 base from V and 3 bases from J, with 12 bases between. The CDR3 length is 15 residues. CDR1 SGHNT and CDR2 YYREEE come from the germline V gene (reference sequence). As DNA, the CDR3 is TGTGCCAGCAGCTTGTCGGCAGCTGAGACAGATACGCAGTATTTT. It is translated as CASSLSAAETDTQYF.

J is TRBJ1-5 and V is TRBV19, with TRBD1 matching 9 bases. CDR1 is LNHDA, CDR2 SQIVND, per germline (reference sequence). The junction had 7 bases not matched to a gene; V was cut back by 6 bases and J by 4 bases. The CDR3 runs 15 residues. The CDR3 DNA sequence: TGTGCCAGTAGGAAGGACAGGGGTGAGAATCAGCCCCAGCATTTT. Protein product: CASRKDRGENQPQHF.